This T cell receptor beta chain was profiled in a study of PD-L1 blockade in urothelial cancer. Study information: Blood samples contained a median approximately 140,000 T cells. General study findings and limits: Greater 3-week expansion of tumor-associated blood clones was recorded for durable-benefit patients.

Profiling relied on immunoSEQ multiplex PCR, and the TCRdb table lists in-frame clones only, not all of them. This sample has about 81,000 clones; roughly 90% occur once, and the top ten carry more than 0.85%. For this clone: Antigen specificity is unknown.

Time point noted: pretreatment peripheral blood. CDR3 length: 15 residues. Trimming stripped 2 bases from V and 2 bases from J, with 13 bases between. The germline V gene encodes CDR1 MNHEY and CDR2 SMNVEV (reference sequence). This clonotype originated in a woman older than 75 with urothelial cancer. Sequences were derived from PBMCs, sampled around atezolizumab (anti-PD-L1) treatment. The chain joins TRBV27 to TRBJ2-7; D unclear. CDR3 amino acids: CASSLGWATPYEQYF. CDR3 nucleotide sequence: TGTGCCAGCAGTTTAGGGTGGGCCACTCCCTACGAGCAGTACTTC.